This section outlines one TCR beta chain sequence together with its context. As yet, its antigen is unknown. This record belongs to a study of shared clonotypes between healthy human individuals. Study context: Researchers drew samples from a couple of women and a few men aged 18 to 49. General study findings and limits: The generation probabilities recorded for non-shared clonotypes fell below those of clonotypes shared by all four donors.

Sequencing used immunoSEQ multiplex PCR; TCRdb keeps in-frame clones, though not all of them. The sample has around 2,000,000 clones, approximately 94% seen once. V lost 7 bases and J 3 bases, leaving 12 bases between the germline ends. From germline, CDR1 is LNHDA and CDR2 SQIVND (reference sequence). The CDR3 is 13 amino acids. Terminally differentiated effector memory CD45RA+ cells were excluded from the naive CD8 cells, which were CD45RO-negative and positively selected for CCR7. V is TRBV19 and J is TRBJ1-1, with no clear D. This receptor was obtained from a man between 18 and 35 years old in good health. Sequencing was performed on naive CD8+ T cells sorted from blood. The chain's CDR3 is CASMGLGYTEAFF. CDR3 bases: TGTGCCAGTATGGGTTTGGGATACACTGAAGCTTTCTTT.